These 26 T cell receptor beta chains share one sample of origin, sequenced in a study of beta chain features in type 1 diabetes (dated by TCRdb to the late 2010s). Study-wide findings and limitations: Type 1 diabetes patients showed a moderate but significant shortening of TCRB CDR3 length in all four CD4+ subsets.

Preparation of the library involved the immunoSEQ multiplex PCR assay. The entire isolated RNA was reverse transcribed using the High Capacity cDNA Reverse Transcription Kit, and thus expressed TCRB transcripts were sequenced. Here the immuneACCESS table is served through TCRdb, limited to in-frame sequences with V and J called. Missing clones are a known gap in these copies; in checked studies unresolved V genes cover under half, and the rest lacks a known reason. Present in this sample are some 330,000 clones, roughly 12% of which were seen just once. The top ten hold around 0.0099% of the sample. The antigens these receptors bind are not known. What was sequenced was naive CD4+ T cells from blood. The cell subset or site label for this specimen denotes: true naive CD4+ T cells. These receptors originate from a woman younger than 35 with type 1 diabetes.

This clone was counted a few times. J is TRBJ1-5 and V is TRBV25-1; 7 nucleotides agree with TRBD1. CDR3 size: 15 residues. The germline gives CDR1 MGHDK, CDR2 SYGVNS. V shed 5 bases and J 3 bases; nucleotides not matched to a gene: 7. The CDR3 sequence is CASSPYGTDNQPQHF. The CDR3 nucleotides are TGTGCCAGCAGTCCTTACGGGACAGACAATCAGCCCCAGCATTTT. The complete variable domain, with remaining parts taken from reference TRBV25-1 and TRBJ1-5, reads EADIYQTPRYLVIGTGKKITLECSQTMGHDKMYWYQQDPGMELHLIHYSYGVNSTEKGDLSSESTVSRIRTEHFPLTLESARPSHTSQYLCASSPYGTDNQPQHFGDGTRLSIL.

This chain uses TRBV15 with TRBJ2-7, with 7 bases lining up with TRBD2. The CDR3 runs 12 residues. V was clipped by 2 bases and J by 6 bases; unmatched bases: 1. Germline V CDR1 and CDR2: LNHNV, YYDKDF (reference sequence). The CDR3 sequence: CATSRPGGEQYF. The CDR3 bases are TGTGCCACCAGCAGACCGGGGGGCGAGCAGTACTTC.

The rearrangement uses TRBV2 and TRBJ1-4, with D possibly being TRBD1 (5 bases). The CDR3 length is 14 residues. CDR1 is SNHLY, CDR2 FYNNEI, per germline. The ends were cut back, 2 bases at V and 7 bases at J, with 11 bases in the middle. The CDR3 sequence: CASSEWTSSEKLFF. The DNA of the CDR3 is TGTGCCAGCAGTGAATGGACATCCAGTGAAAAACTGTTTTTT. The entire variable domain, with the rest obtained from reference TRBV2 and TRBJ1-4, is as follows: EPEVTQTPSHQVTQMGQEVILRCVPISNHLYFYWYRQILGQKVEFLVSFYNNEISEKSEIFDDQFSVERPDGSNFTLKIRSTKLEDSAMYFCASSEWTSSEKLFFGSGTQLSVL.

V usage is TRBV4-2 and J usage is TRBJ2-1, with D uncertain. The germline V and J ends were trimmed by 0 bases and 4 bases, with 4 bases remaining between them. The CDR3 extends over 13 amino acids. Germline loops: CDR1 LGHNA, CDR2 YNFKEQ. This CDR3 reads CASSQEYYNEQFF. DNA of the CDR3: TGTGCCAGCAGCCAAGAATATTACAATGAGCAGTTCTTC.

This chain's CDR3 is CASSRRGQKNIQYF. The DNA for the CDR3 is TGCGCCAGCAGTCGGAGGGGACAGAAAAACATTCAGTACTTC. This sequence joins TRBV23-1 and TRBJ2-4; weak D call: TRBD1 (7 bases). TRBV23-1 is placed among ORFs of uncertain function. The V end lost 4 bases, the J end lost 4 bases, and 11 bases lay between the germline ends. The CDR3 length is 14 residues.

V usage is TRBV14 and J usage is TRBJ2-5, with a tentative D call TRBD2 (6 bases). The ends were cut back, 3 bases at V and 2 bases at J, with 16 bases in the middle. The CDR3 loop spans 16 amino acids. Germline V lookup: CDR1 SGHDN, CDR2 FVKESK. CDR3 loop: CASSHPGTQPQETQYF. The CDR3 nucleotides read TGTGCCAGCAGCCATCCCGGGACTCAGCCTCAAGAGACCCAGTACTTC.

This clone was seen a single time. The chain links TRBV10-3 to TRBJ2-3; 10 nucleotides line up with TRBD1. The CDR3 is 15 residues long. Germline trimming cut 6 bases from V and 5 bases from J; bases unmatched to any gene: 8. Germline loops: CDR1 ENHRY, CDR2 SYGVKD. CDR3 DNA sequence: TGTGCCATCAGAGCCGGGACAGGGGAAGGAGATACGCAGTATTTT. Its protein product is CAIRAGTGEGDTQYF.

J is TRBJ2-7 and V is TRBV7-2, with 8 bases matching TRBD2. The CDR3 totals 16 residues. CDR1 and CDR2 from the germline V gene are SGHTA and FQGNSA. J gave up 0 bases and V 1 base, and 5 bases lay outside the gene matches. CDR3 protein: CASSLELLAASYEQYF. The CDR3 region has the DNA TGTGCCAGCAGCTTAGAGTTACTAGCGGCCTCCTACGAGCAGTACTTC. Complete variable domain (other parts from reference TRBV7-2 and TRBJ2-7): GAGVSQSPSNKVTEKGKDVELRCDPISGHTALYWYRQSLGQGLEFLIYFQGNSAPDKSGLPSDRFSAERTGGSVSTLTIQRTQQEDSAVYLCASSLELLAASYEQYFGPGTRLTVT.

The chain couples TRBV4-1 to TRBJ2-1; 11 bases fit TRBD1. CDR3 size: 17 residues. The junction had 9 bases not matched to a gene; V was cut back by 2 bases and J by 6 bases. Germline assignment: CDR1 MGHRA and CDR2 YSYEKL. CDR3 in amino acids: CASSQKSGTGGSNEQFF. The CDR3 DNA sequence: TGCGCCAGCAGCCAAAAGTCCGGGACAGGGGGTTCCAATGAGCAGTTCTTC.

The rearrangement uses TRBV10-3 and TRBJ2-2; a weak D match, TRBD2 (5 bases). This CDR3 comprises 15 residues. V dropped 8 bases and J dropped 6 bases, with 19 bases sitting between them. In germline, CDR1 is ENHRY, CDR2 SYGVKD. In DNA, the CDR3 is TGTGCCATCCGGGAACCCCTTTTAAACGCCGGGGAGCTGTTTTTT. As protein: CAIREPLLNAGELFF.

The chain employs TRBV7-2 and TRBJ2-3, with D tentatively TRBD1 or TRBD2 (6 bases each). The germline CDR1 and CDR2 sequences are SGHTA and FQGNSA. Trimming took off 5 bases at V and 9 bases at J, with 12 bases between the two ends. The CDR3 is made up of 12 amino acids. The CDR3 loop reads CASSLGGGTQYF. The CDR3 nucleotides are TGTGCCAGCAGCCTAGGAGGGGGAACGCAGTATTTT.

This clone was detected a few times. The V call is TRBV28, the J call TRBJ2-7, with D possibly being TRBD1 (6 bases). The CDR3 runs to 16 residues. The germline V gene has CDR1 MDHEN and CDR2 SYDVKM. V shed 5 bases and J shed 4 bases, with 21 bases lying between them. The CDR3 coding sequence is TGTGCCAGCAGTCCGACCTTGGGGGCCGGAGGATACGAGCAGTACTTC. Its translation: CASSPTLGAGGYEQYF.

The chain has TRBV7-2 and TRBJ2-3; TRBD2 might be the D (5 bases). CDR3 length: 16 amino acids. From germline, CDR1 is SGHTA and CDR2 FQGNSA. Trimming removed 5 bases at V and 1 base at J, with 16 bases between. CDR3 DNA: TGTGCCAGCAGCGGTGGACTGGTTGGGGGCACAGATACGCAGTATTTT. This codes for CASSGGLVGGTDTQYF. The full variable domain, its missing parts supplied by reference TRBV7-2 and TRBJ2-3, is GAGVSQSPSNKVTEKGKDVELRCDPISGHTALYWYRQSLGQGLEFLIYFQGNSAPDKSGLPSDRFSAERTGGSVSTLTIQRTQQEDSAVYLCASSGGLVGGTDTQYFGPGTRLTVL.

This clone was observed a handful of times. This chain uses TRBV11-1 with TRBJ1-2; TRBD1 aligns across 7 bases. The germline V gene has CDR1 SGHAT and CDR2 FQDESV (reference sequence). After removal of 5 bases from V and 7 bases from J, the junction contained 13 bases not matched to a gene. CDR3 length: 15 amino acids. For the CDR3, the DNA is TGTGCCAGCAGCCCTGACGACAGGGCGGTCGGTGGCTACACCTTC. The encoded protein is CASSPDDRAVGGYTF.

This clone was detected only a few times. The CDR3: CASHPAGNTGELFF. CDR3 in DNA: TGTGCCAGCCACCCAGCAGGGAACACCGGGGAGCTGTTTTTT. The chain links TRBV7-9 to TRBJ2-2; D is undetermined. CDR1 SEHNR and CDR2 FQNEAQ come from the germline V gene (reference sequence). V was trimmed by 8 bases and J by 1 base, leaving 11 bases between them. The CDR3 extends over 14 amino acids.

This clone was seen a handful of times. This chain uses TRBV6-5 with TRBJ2-2, with a tentative D call TRBD1 (5 bases). Germline V gene lookup returns CDR1 MNHEY and CDR2 SVGAGI. V gave up 7 bases and J gave up 5 bases, with 11 bases separating them. The CDR3 length is 13 residues. The CDR3 sequence is CASKIRVTGELFF. The CDR3 DNA sequence: TGTGCCAGCAAAATCAGGGTTACCGGGGAGCTGTTTTTT.

The chain has TRBV28 and TRBJ2-4, with D maybe TRBD2 (5 bases). Germline assignment: CDR1 MDHEN and CDR2 SYDVKM. The CDR3 length is 18 residues. V was trimmed by 6 bases and J by 0 bases, leaving 21 bases between them. For the CDR3, the DNA is TGTGCCAGCAGGCCACTCGGACGGGGAACGCTAGCCAAAAACATTCAGTACTTC. Translated, it gives CASRPLGRGTLAKNIQYF.

The gene calls are TRBV5-1 and TRBJ2-2; 10 bases match TRBD2. Germline V gives CDR1 SGHRS, CDR2 YFSETQ. This CDR3 region has 15 residues. V lost 0 bases to trimming and J lost 5 bases; unmatched junction nucleotides: 1. The CDR3 coding sequence is TGCGCCAGCAGCTTGGTAGCGGGAGGAACCGGGGAGCTGTTTTTT. Translation gives CASSLVAGGTGELFF.

The CDR3 here is CASSPDSHQPQHF. The CDR3 region has the DNA TGTGCCAGCAGTCCGGACAGCCATCAGCCCCAGCATTTT. The chain carries TRBV2 and TRBJ1-5; the D gene is possibly TRBD1 (6 bases). The V end lost 5 bases, the J end lost 5 bases, and 10 bases lay between the germline ends. CDR1 is SNHLY, CDR2 FYNNEI, per germline. This CDR3 is built from 13 residues. Looking up the rest from reference TRBV2 and TRBJ1-5 gives the full variable domain: EPEVTQTPSHQVTQMGQEVILRCVPISNHLYFYWYRQILGQKVEFLVSFYNNEISEKSEIFDDQFSVERPDGSNFTLKIRSTKLEDSAMYFCASSPDSHQPQHFGDGTRLSIL.

This clone has just a few counts. The chain uses TRBV19 and TRBJ2-7, with 9 bases aligning to TRBD2. This CDR3 is built from 15 residues. The J segment lost 2 bases and the V segment lost 3 bases, leaving 5 bases of the junction unmatched. Per the germline V gene, CDR1 is LNHDA and CDR2 is SQIVND (reference sequence). The CDR3 sequence is CASSIGAGGPYEQYF. CDR3 in DNA: TGTGCCAGTAGTATTGGAGCGGGAGGCCCCTACGAGCAGTACTTC.

DNA of the CDR3: TGTGCCAGCTCACCAGGACAGGGCAGCACTGAAGCTTTCTTT. Translated: CASSPGQGSTEAFF. The rearrangement joins TRBV18 to TRBJ1-1; TRBD1 agrees at 8 bases. CDR1 KGHSH and CDR2 LQKENI come from the germline V gene. This CDR3 comprises 14 residues. V dropped 2 bases and J dropped 4; count of bases not matched to a gene: 3.

This clone was seen more than once but under ten times. This rearrangement joins TRBV13 to TRBJ2-5; the match to TRBD1 covers 7 bases. In germline, CDR1 is PRHDT, CDR2 FYEKMQ (reference sequence). Unmatched junction bases numbered 12, after V lost 5 bases and J lost 6 bases. This CDR3 spans 15 amino acids. The CDR3 DNA sequence: TGTGCCAGCAGCCCAAAGACAGGGCCTAGGCAGACCCAGTACTTC. Translating it yields CASSPKTGPRQTQYF.

This clone has a handful of counts. This chain links TRBV30 with TRBJ2-7; D is perhaps TRBD2 (5 bases). The CDR3 loop spans 12 amino acids. Germline CDR1 is GTSNPN and CDR2 is SVGIG (reference sequence). Trimming pared 5 bases from V and 1 base from J, leaving 9 bases between. DNA for the CDR3: TGTGCCTGGGGAGGTGGTTCCTACGAGCAGTACTTC. Translating gives CAWGGGSYEQYF.

V and J are TRBV10-3 and TRBJ2-4; maybe TRBD1 (6 bases). The CDR3 has 13 residues. Trimming took off 9 bases at V and 0 bases at J, with 9 bases between the two ends. Looked up from germline, CDR1 is ENHRY and CDR2 is SYGVKD. The CDR3 loop reads CAIGQLAKNIQYF. The CDR3 DNA follows: TGTGCCATTGGACAGCTAGCCAAAAACATTCAGTACTTC.

CDR3 protein: CASSFPGGGSASGANVLTF. The CDR3, as DNA: TGCGCCAGCAGCTTCCCGGGGGGCGGGAGTGCCTCTGGGGCCAACGTCCTGACTTTC. The V and J genes are TRBV5-1 and TRBJ2-6; possible D gene TRBD2, 7 bases. CDR1 SGHRS and CDR2 YFSETQ come from the germline V gene. The CDR3 length is 19 residues. Deletions cut 2 bases from V and 0 bases from J, with 18 bases between.

The chain uses TRBV2 and TRBJ2-1; 12 bases align to TRBD2. Germline CDR1 reads SNHLY; CDR2 reads FYNNEI. The CDR3 spans 17 residues. The V segment lost 6 bases and the J segment 6 bases; nucleotides outside the gene matches: 12. CDR3 protein: CASSEAWWTSGTNEQFF. In nucleotides, the CDR3 is TGTGCCAGCAGCGAGGCCTGGTGGACTAGCGGGACCAATGAGCAGTTCTTC.